This T cell receptor (beta chain) is drawn from a study of post-analysis software for immune sequencing data (dated by TCRdb to between 2015 and 2016). Describing the broader study: Recorded disease courses included relapsing-remitting, secondary progressive and progressive-relapsing multiple sclerosis, with some patients lacking subtype annotation. A subset of samples was prepared in parallel using single-end sample barcoding, then pooled and co-amplified after Illumina adapter ligation. The multiple sclerosis patient repertoires were compared with some twelve previously published healthy control repertoires from donors aged about 6 to 26 years. Results the study describes overall, beyond this receptor: The multiple sclerosis patient group was slightly younger than the control group. Multiple sclerosis patients had significantly lower normalized Chao1 diversity than controls, a result that suggests substantial peripheral T-cell clonal expansion. Direct clustering with F measure showed strong co-clustering of samples prepared in the same batch, prompting a batch-effect correction. Significantly higher frequencies in patients than in controls were found for a few TRBV segments, including TRBV5-6, TRBV5-1 and TRBV20-1.

This clonotype turned up a few times. It has no known antigen specificity. No much larger clone is present one base from it, and per-base qualities are unavailable. To demonstrate the VDJtools post-analysis software, TCR beta repertoires were profiled from the peripheral blood of more than ten young patients with multiple sclerosis. The multiple sclerosis patients were children and adolescents ranging in age from roughly 6 to 15 years. Libraries were prepared through PCR. These reads were obtained on an Illumina HiSeq 2500. To reduce PCR and sequencing biases, unique molecular identifiers were built into the TCR beta cDNA libraries. Some 500,000 cDNA molecules were obtained for every 1 to 10 million input T cells, so each molecule roughly corresponded to one T cell. The same protocol used for the earlier healthy control dataset was applied to prepare and sequence the patient libraries. Samples belonging to the same batch were prepared together, multiplexed and sequenced on a shared HiSeq lane. Concerning the study's data processing: Raw barcoded reads were processed with MIGEC, discarding single-read molecular identifier groups before consensus assembly and CDR3 extraction. VDJtools was used for post-analysis of the clonotype tables, and diversity was normalized by down-sampling every dataset to the size of the smallest sample. In repertoire overlap clustering, CDR3 amino acid sequences, but not nucleotide sequences, were matched to correct batch-related cross-sample contamination. Using fastp trimming at Q25 and MiXCR clonotype assembly, TCRdb reanalyzed the public sequencing data and kept in-frame beta chains. Entries are consolidated by CDR3 protein sequence, retaining the most common genes and DNA. These V and J calls are TCRdb output, not the study's own analysis. The sample records 350,000 to 450,000 distinct CDR3 sequences, over 30% of which are singletons. Under 9% of the sample is taken by the ten largest.

The CDR3 holds 14 amino acids from the cysteine to the phenylalanine. Only the CDR3 DNA stays, 42 bases, in frame from base 1. Relative to germline, V is 1 base shorter and J is 2 bases shorter, with 7 bases between their ends. From a lookup of the germline V gene, CDR1 and CDR2 are MGHRA and YSYEKL. This TCR was recovered from a girl aged 2-10 years with multiple sclerosis. The sequencing input was blood. The sequence links TRBV4-1 to TRBJ2-3; the D gene cannot be resolved reliably. This receptor carries the CDR3 CASSQGGDTDTQYF. The nucleotide sequence reads as follows: TGCGCCAGCAGCCAAGGTGGGGACACAGATACGCAGTATTTT.